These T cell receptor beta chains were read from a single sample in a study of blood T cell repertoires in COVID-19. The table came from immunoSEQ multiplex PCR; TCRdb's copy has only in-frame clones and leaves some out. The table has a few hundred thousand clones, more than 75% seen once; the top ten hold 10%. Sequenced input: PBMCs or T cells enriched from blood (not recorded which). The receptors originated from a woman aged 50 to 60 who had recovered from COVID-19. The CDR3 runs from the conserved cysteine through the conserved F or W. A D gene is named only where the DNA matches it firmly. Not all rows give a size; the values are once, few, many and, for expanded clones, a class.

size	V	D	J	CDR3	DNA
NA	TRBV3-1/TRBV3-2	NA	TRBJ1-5	CASSQGAGGAQHF	TGTGCCAGCAGCCAAGGGGCCGGGGGGGCCCAGCATTTT
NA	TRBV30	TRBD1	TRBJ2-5	CACSGQGQWTQYF	TGTGCCTGCAGTGGACAGGGCCAATGGACCCAGTACTTC
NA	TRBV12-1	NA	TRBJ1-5	CASTNQLNHHRAQQPQHF	TGTGCCAGCACCAATCAACTTAACCATCACAGGGCACAGCAGCCCCAGCATTTT
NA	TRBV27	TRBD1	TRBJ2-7	CASSPTGTGNHEQYF	TGTGCCAGCAGTCCCACCGGGACAGGGAACCACGAGCAGTACTTC
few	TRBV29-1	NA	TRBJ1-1	CSVTENTEAFF	TGCAGCGTTACAGAGAACACTGAAGCTTTCTTT
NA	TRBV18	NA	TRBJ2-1	CASSRDEQFF	TGTGCCAGCTCGCGCGATGAGCAGTTCTTC
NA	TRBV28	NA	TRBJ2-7	CASSLGAGAPIYEQYF	TGTGCCAGCAGTTTAGGAGCTGGGGCACCTATCTACGAGCAGTACTTC
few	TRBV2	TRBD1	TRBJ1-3	CASSLRTGLFSGNTIYF	TGTGCCAGCAGTCTCCGGACAGGCCTATTCTCTGGAAACACCATATATTTT
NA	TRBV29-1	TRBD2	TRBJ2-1	CSVEGKRGGREQFF	TGCAGCGTTGAAGGGAAACGGGGGGGGCGAGAGCAGTTCTTC
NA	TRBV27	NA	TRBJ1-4	CASSFVSWGGTNEKLFF	TGTGCCAGCAGTTTTGTTTCCTGGGGGGGAACTAATGAAAAACTGTTTTTT
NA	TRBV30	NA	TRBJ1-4	CAWSSKTVGSEKLFF	TGTGCCTGGAGTTCTAAGACAGTAGGAAGTGAAAAACTGTTTTTT
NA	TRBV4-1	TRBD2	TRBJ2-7	CASSQDRAGVLYEQYF	TGCGCCAGCAGCCAAGATCGGGCGGGGGTCCTCTACGAGCAGTACTTC
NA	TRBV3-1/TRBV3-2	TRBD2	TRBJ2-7	CASSLGGGGAYEQYF	TGTGCCAGCAGCCTAGGAGGCGGGGGGGCCTACGAGCAGTACTTC
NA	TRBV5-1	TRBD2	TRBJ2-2	CASSLEAAGRGTGELFF	TGCGCCAGCAGCTTAGAGGCGGCAGGGAGGGGCACCGGGGAGCTGTTTTTT
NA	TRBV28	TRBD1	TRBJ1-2	CASSFLHSTGNYGYTF	TGTGCCAGCAGTTTTCTACATTCGACAGGGAACTATGGCTACACCTTC
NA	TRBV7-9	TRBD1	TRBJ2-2	CASSSSPDRGDTGELFF	TGTGCCAGCAGCTCGTCCCCCGACAGGGGCGACACCGGGGAGCTGTTTTTT
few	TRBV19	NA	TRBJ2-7	CASSMWAAYEQYF	TGTGCCAGTAGTATGTGGGCAGCATACGAGCAGTACTTC
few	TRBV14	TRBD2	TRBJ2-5	CASSQDTSGGWVTQYF	TGTGCCAGCAGCCAAGACACTAGCGGGGGGTGGGTGACCCAGTACTTC
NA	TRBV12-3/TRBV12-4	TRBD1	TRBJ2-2	CASSLQGPGELFF	TGTGCCAGCAGCCTACAGGGGCCCGGGGAGCTGTTTTTT
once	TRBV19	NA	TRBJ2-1	CASTAPRGRGYNEQFF	TGTGCCAGTACCGCCCCCCGGGGGAGAGGTTACAATGAGCAGTTCTTC
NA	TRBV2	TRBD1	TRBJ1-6	CASSEQGSGSPLHF	TGTGCCAGCAGCGAACAGGGGTCAGGATCACCCCTCCACTTT
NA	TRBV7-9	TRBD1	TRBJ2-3	CASSLLTGASDTQYF	TGTGCCAGCAGCTTACTGACAGGGGCATCGGATACGCAGTATTTT
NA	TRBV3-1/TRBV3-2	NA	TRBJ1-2	CASSQGRGYGYTF	TGTGCCAGCAGCCAAGGGAGGGGATATGGCTACACCTTC
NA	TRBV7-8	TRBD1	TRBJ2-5	CASSLERQGRETQYF	TGTGCCAGCAGCTTAGAGAGACAGGGGAGGGAGACCCAGTACTTC
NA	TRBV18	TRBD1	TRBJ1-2	CASSPGTGFRGYTF	TGTGCCAGCTCACCCGGGACAGGATTTCGGGGCTACACCTTC
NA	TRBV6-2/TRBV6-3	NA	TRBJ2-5	CASSYERTGNQYF	TGTGCCAGCAGTTATGAGCGTACGGGGAACCAGTACTTC
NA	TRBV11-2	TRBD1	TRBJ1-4	CASSFRQGLTEKLFF	TGTGCCAGCAGCTTCCGACAGGGTTTGACTGAAAAACTGTTTTTT
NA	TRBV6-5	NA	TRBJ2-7	CASREHRERGEQYF	TGTGCCAGCAGGGAGCACAGGGAGAGGGGCGAGCAGTACTTC
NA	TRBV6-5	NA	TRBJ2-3	CASRSDSLDRAQYF	TGTGCCAGCAGGTCGGACAGCCTAGATAGGGCGCAGTATTTT
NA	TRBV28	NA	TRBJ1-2	CASSFLSRNGYTF	TGTGCCAGCAGTTTTTTGAGCCGCAATGGCTACACCTTC
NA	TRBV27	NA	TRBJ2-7	CASSLGVGEKYEQYF	TGTGCCAGCAGTTTAGGGGTAGGGGAAAAGTACGAGCAGTACTTC
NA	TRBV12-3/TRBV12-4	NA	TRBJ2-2	CASSLGRGELFF	TGTGCCAGCAGTTTAGGGAGGGGGGAGCTGTTTTTT
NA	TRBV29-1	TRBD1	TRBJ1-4	CSAASRDRGLEKLFF	TGCAGCGCCGCCTCCCGGGACAGGGGACTAGAAAAACTGTTTTTT
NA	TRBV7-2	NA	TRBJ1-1	CASSIDRFEAFF	TGTGCCAGCAGCATCGACAGGTTTGAAGCTTTCTTT
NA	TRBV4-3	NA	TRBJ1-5	CASSQDGGTDYQPQHF	TGCGCCAGCAGCCAAGATGGGGGCACAGACTATCAGCCCCAGCATTTT
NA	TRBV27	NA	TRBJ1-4	CASSRRGIPRNNEKLFF	TGTGCCAGCAGTCGACGGGGGATCCCTCGCAATAATGAAAAACTGTTTTTT
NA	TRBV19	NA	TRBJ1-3	CASITQTGNTIYF	TGTGCCAGTATAACCCAGACTGGAAACACCATATATTTT